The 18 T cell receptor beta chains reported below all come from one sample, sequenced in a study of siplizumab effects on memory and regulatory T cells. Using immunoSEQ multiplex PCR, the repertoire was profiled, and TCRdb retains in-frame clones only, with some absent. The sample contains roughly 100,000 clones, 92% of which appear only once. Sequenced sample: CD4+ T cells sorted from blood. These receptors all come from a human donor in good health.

This CDR3 reads CASSNTGELFF. As DNA, the CDR3 is TGTGCCAGCAGCAATACCGGGGAGCTGTTTTTT. The chain employs TRBV7-2 and TRBJ2-2; D is unclear. The CDR3 has 11 residues. V was trimmed by 5 bases and J by 5 bases, leaving 3 bases between them. CDR1 is SGHTA and CDR2 is FQGNSA in the germline V gene.

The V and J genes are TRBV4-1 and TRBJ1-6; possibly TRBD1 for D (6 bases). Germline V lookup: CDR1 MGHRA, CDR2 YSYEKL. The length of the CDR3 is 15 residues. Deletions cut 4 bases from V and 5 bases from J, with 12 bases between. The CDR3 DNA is TGCGCCAGCAGCCGTGGAGGACAGAATAATTCACCCCTCCACTTT. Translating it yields CASSRGGQNNSPLHF.

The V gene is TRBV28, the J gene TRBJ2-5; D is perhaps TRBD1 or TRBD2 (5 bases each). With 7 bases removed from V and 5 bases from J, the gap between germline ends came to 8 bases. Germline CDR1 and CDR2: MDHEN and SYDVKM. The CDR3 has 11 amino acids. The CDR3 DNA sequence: TGTGCCAGCATGTGGGGGGAGACCCAGTACTTC. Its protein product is CASMWGETQYF.

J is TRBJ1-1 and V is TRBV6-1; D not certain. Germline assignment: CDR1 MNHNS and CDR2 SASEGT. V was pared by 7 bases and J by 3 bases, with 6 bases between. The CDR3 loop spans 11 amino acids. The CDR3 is CASISYTEAFF. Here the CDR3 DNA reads TGTGCCAGCATTTCCTACACTGAAGCTTTCTTT.

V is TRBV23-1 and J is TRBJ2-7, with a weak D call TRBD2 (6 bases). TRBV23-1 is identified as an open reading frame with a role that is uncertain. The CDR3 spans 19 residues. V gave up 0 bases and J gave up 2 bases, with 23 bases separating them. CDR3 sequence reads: CASSQSRQLGGSFPYEQYF. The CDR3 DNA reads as TGCGCCAGCAGTCAATCGCGCCAACTAGGAGGGAGTTTTCCCTACGAGCAGTACTTC.

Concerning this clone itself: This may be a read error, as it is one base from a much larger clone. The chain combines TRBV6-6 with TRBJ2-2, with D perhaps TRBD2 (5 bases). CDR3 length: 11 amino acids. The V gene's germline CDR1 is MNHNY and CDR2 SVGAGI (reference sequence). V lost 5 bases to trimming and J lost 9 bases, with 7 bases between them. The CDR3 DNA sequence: TGTGCCAGCAGTGGGAGCAGGGAGCTGTTTTTT. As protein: CASSGSRELFF.

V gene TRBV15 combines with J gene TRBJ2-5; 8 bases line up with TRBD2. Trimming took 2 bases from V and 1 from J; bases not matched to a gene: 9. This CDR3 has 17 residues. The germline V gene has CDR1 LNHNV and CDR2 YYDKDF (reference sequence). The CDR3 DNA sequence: TGTGCCACCAGCAGACCGGGACAAGCGGGAGCCCAAGAGACCCAGTACTTC. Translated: CATSRPGQAGAQETQYF.

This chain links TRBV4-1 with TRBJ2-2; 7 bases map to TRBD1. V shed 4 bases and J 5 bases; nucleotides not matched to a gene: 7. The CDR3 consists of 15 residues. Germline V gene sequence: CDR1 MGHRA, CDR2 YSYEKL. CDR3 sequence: CASSRPGQRTGELFF. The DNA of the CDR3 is TGCGCCAGCAGCCGACCGGGACAGCGGACCGGGGAGCTGTTTTTT.

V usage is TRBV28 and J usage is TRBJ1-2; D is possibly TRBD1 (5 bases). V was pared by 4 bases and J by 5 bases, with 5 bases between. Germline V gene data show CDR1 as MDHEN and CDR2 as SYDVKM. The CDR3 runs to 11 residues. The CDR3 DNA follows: TGTGCCAGCAGTTGGGGGTATGGCTACACCTTC. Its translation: CASSWGYGYTF.

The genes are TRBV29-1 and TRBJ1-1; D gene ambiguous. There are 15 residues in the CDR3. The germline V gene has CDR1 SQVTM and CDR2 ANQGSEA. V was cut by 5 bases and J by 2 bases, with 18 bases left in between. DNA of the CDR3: TGCAGCGTTTTGCCTTCCGGGAGTTCAAACACTGAAGCTTTCTTT. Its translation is CSVLPSGSSNTEAFF.

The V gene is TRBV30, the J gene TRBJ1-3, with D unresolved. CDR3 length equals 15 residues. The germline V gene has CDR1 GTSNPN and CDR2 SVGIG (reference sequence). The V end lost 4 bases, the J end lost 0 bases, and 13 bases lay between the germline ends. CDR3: CAWIRKVFSGNTIYF. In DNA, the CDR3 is TGTGCCTGGATTAGAAAAGTCTTCTCTGGAAACACCATATATTTT.

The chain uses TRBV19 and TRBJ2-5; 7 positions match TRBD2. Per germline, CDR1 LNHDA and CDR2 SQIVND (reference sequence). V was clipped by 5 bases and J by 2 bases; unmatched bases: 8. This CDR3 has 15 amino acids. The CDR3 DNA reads TGTGCCAGTAGTGTGAGCGGGACCCTTCAAGAGACCCAGTACTTC. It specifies CASSVSGTLQETQYF.

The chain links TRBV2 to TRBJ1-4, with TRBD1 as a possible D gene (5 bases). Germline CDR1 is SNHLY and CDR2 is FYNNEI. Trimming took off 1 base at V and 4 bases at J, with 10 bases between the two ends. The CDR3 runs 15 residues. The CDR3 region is CASSEGLRDNEKLFF. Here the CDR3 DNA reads TGTGCCAGCAGTGAAGGGCTCAGGGATAATGAAAAACTGTTTTTT.

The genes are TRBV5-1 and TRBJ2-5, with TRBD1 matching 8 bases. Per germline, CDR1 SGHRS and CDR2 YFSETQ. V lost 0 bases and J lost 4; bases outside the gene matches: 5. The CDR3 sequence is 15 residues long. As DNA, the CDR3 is TGCGCCAGCAGCTTGGCAGGGGGCTTTGGAGAGACCCAGTACTTC. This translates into CASSLAGGFGETQYF.

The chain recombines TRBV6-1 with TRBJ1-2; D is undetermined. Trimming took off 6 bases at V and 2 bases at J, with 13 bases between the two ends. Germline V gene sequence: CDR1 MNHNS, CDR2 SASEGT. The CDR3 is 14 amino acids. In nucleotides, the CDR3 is TGTGCCAGCAGAGACCCCCGGTCAAACTATGGCTACACCTTC. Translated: CASRDPRSNYGYTF.

The CDR3, as DNA: TGTGCCAGCTGCCAAGCGGGGGCCGGTCAGCCCCAGCATTTT. Encoded protein: CASCQAGAGQPQHF. The chain combines TRBV6-1 with TRBJ1-5; D possibly corresponds to TRBD1 (6 bases). The germline V and J ends were trimmed by 8 bases and 6 bases, with 17 bases remaining between them. Germline V gives CDR1 MNHNS, CDR2 SASEGT. This CDR3 region has 14 residues.

CDR3 DNA sequence: TGTGCCAGTAGTAAAGGCACGAGGGGGCTTGGCGAGCAGTACTTC. The encoded protein is CASSKGTRGLGEQYF. V usage is TRBV19 and J usage is TRBJ2-7; the match to TRBD1 covers 7 bases. The CDR3 spans 15 residues. V trimming: 4 bases; J trimming: 6 bases; junction bases outside the gene matches: 12. Germline assignment: CDR1 LNHDA and CDR2 SQIVND (reference sequence).

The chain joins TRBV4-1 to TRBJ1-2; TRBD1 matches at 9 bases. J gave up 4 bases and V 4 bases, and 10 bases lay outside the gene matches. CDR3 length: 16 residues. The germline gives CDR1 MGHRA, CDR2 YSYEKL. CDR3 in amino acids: CASSRGTGGLGYGYTF. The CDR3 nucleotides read TGCGCCAGCAGCCGGGGTACAGGGGGCTTGGGCTATGGCTACACCTTC.